The clone carrying this T cell receptor beta chain was counted a single time. What it recognizes is unknown. TCRdb's table, derived via immunoSEQ multiplex PCR, lists solely in-frame clones and lacks some. The sample carries 180,000 or so clones, over 85% recorded once. This entry comes from a study of T cell responses to AZD1222 COVID-19 vaccine. In the study overall: Analysis merged second doses at about 4 or about 12 weeks.

Study findings and constraints: At 160-218 and 743-854, vaccine-associated CD4 TCRs were dominant, and they spanned spike. In the spike-specific TCR repertoire, nearly half reportedly target unmutated variant regions. There were mostly white British donors and more females than males, and clonal diversity was possibly underestimated.

The receptor was isolated from an adult in good health. The specimen was peripheral blood, collected on day 0 of AZD1222 vaccination.

The CDR3 here is CASSLGGPDYEQYF. The CDR3, as DNA: TGCGCCAGCAGCTTAGGAGGGCCTGATTACGAGCAGTACTTC. The V call is TRBV5-1, the J call TRBJ2-7, with TRBD2 as a possible D gene (6 bases). V was cut by 2 bases and J by 4 bases, with 13 bases left in between. CDR3 length: 14 amino acids. The germline V gene has CDR1 SGHRS and CDR2 YFSETQ. The full variable domain, rest sourced from reference TRBV5-1 and TRBJ2-7, is KAGVTQTPRYLIKTRGQQVTLSCSPISGHRSVSWYQQTPGQGLQFLFEYFSETQRNKGNFPGRFSGRQFSNSRSEMNVSTLELGDSALYLCASSLGGPDYEQYFGPGTRLTVT.